This T cell receptor beta chain is from a study of early T cells in non-severe SARS-CoV-2 infection (dated by TCRdb to the early 2020s). General notes on the study: TCR sequencing used bulk RNA from unsorted whole blood, so alpha and beta chains could not be paired. What the work shows at the level of the full study, not this receptor alone: VDJdb matching was skewed toward anti-spike CD8 responses and likely underestimated virus-specific expansions by missing private and CD4 specificities.

Libraries were built with 5' RACE. The instrument given in TCRdb is NextSeq 500. In the TCR library protocol, unique molecular identifiers were attached to individual cDNA molecules to correct for PCR bias and sequencing error. TCR alpha and beta chains were both sequenced, and the abundances of alpha and beta sequences in each sample were closely correlated with each other. The authors' pipeline ran thus. Decombinator V4 was used to annotate the V gene, J gene and CDR3 of the TCR sequences. TCRs were defined as expanded if a significant change between any two time points was detected under a Poisson model with p below 0.0001. TCR abundances were normalised to the total number of TCRs sequenced in each sample and reported as counts per million. TRAV1-2 paired with TRAJ12, TRAJ20 or TRAJ33 defined MAIT TCRs, while TRAV10 paired with TRAJ18 defined iNKT TCRs. VDJdb, accessed on 1 November 2021, was searched for TCRs annotated for CMV, EBV and SARS-CoV-2, and TCRs annotated for more than one antigen were excluded. TCRdb reworked the public reads: Q25 trimming with fastp, MiXCR clone assembly, productive beta chains retained. CDR3 protein duplicates are merged, each entry listing the most common genes and DNA. Clone size and V and J calls follow TCRdb, not the original study. The sample table shows 66,000 or so distinct CDR3 sequences, and about 13% are seen once. The biggest ten clones account for roughly 8.3% of the sample.

Of note for this clonotype: There is no known antigen for this receptor. Base quality data are lacking; no much larger clone is found one base away.

A case-control design nested within a healthcare worker cohort in London, UK, was used, with weekly nasopharyngeal swab PCR tests and blood sampling performed. Healthcare workers were enrolled in the week of the UK lockdown, from 23 to 31 March 2020, and were followed every week for up to roughly 16 weeks. Via the germline V gene, CDR1 is SGHVS and CDR2 FNYEAQ. The CDR3, from cysteine to phenylalanine, totals 14 residues. CDR3 DNA is the only sequence kept; it has 42 bases, read in frame from the first base. The V and J ends are trimmed by 1 base and 0 bases, leaving 7 bases between them. The sequence derives from an adult who was a healthcare worker with PCR-confirmed SARS-CoV-2 infection or an uninfected control (not recorded which). The sample consisted of whole blood. The sequence links TRBV7-6 to TRBJ2-7, with an unclear D gene assignment. In nucleotide form, the sequence is TGTGCCAGCAGCTTAGACGCCAGCTCCTACGAGCAGTACTTC. Translated, this is CASSLDASSYEQYF. With the portions outside the CDR3 filled from the reference TRBV7-6 and TRBJ2-7 genes, the complete variable region becomes GAGVSQSPRYKVTKRGQDVALRCDPISGHVSLYWYRQALGQGPEFLTYFNYEAQQDKSGLPNDRFSAERPEGSISTLTIQRTEQRDSAMYRCASSLDASSYEQYFGPGTRLTVT.